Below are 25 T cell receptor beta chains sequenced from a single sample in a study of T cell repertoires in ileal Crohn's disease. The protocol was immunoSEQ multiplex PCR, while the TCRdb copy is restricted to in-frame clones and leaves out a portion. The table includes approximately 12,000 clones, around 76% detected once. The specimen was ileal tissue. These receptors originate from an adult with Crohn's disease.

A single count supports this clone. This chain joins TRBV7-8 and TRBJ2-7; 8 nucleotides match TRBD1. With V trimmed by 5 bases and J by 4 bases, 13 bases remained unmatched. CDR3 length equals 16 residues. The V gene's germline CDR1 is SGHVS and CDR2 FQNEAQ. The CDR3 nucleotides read TGTGCCAGCAGCCGGGCCCGTCCAGGGGGCTTTTACGAGCAGTACTTC. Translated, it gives CASSRARPGGFYEQYF.

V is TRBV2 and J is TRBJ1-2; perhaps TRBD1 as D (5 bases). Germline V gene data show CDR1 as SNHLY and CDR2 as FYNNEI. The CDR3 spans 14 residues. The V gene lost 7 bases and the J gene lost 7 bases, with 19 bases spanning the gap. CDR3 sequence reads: CASNDRGTISGYTF. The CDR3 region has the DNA TGTGCCAGCAACGATCGGGGGACCATAAGTGGCTACACCTTC.

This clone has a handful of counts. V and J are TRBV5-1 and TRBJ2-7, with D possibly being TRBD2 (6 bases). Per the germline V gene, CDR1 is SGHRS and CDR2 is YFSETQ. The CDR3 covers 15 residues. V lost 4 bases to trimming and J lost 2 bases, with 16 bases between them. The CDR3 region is CASSLGLFGTYEQYF. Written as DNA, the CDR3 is TGCGCCAGCAGCCTGGGACTCTTTGGCACCTACGAGCAGTACTTC.

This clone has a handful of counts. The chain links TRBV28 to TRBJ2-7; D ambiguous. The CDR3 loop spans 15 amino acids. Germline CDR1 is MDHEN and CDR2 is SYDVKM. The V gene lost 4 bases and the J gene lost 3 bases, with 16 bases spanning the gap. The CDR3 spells CASSSRQLLLYEQYF. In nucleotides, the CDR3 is TGTGCCAGCAGTTCTAGGCAACTCCTCCTCTACGAGCAGTACTTC.

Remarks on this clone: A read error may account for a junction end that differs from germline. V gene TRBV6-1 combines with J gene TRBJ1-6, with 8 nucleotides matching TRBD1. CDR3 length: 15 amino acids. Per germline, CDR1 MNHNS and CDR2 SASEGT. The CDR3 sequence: CAGRGDRRENSPLHF. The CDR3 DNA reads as TGTGCCGGCAGGGGGGACAGGCGGGAGAATTCACCCCTCCACTTT.

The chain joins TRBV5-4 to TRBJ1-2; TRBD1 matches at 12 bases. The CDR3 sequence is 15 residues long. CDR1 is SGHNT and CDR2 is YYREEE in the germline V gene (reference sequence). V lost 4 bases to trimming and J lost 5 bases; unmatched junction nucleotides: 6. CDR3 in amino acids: CASSRDRGHGYGYTF. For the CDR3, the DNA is TGTGCCAGCAGCAGGGACAGGGGGCATGGTTATGGCTACACCTTC.

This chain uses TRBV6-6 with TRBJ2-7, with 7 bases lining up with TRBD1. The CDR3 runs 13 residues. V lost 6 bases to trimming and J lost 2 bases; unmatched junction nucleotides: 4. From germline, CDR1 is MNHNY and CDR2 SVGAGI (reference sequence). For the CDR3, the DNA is TGTGCCAGCAGGGAAGACAGGGCCTACGAGCAGTACTTC. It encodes CASREDRAYEQYF.

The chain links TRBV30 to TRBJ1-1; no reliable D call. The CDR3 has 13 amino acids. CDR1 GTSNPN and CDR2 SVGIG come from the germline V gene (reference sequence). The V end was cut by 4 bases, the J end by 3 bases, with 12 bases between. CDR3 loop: CAWTPVGYTEAFF. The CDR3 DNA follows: TGTGCCTGGACCCCGGTCGGGTACACTGAAGCTTTCTTT.

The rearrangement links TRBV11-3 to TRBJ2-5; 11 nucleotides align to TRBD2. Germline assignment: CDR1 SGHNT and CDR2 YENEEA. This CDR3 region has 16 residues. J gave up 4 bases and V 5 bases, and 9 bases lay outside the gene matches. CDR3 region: CASSQLRLAGGETQYF. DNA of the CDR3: TGTGCCAGCAGCCAGCTAAGGCTAGCGGGGGGAGAGACCCAGTACTTC.

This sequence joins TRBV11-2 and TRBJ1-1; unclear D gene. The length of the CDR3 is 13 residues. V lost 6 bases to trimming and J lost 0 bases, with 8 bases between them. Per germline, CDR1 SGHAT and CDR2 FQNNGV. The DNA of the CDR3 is TGTGCCAGCAGGAGGGAAATGAACACTGAAGCTTTCTTT. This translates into CASRREMNTEAFF. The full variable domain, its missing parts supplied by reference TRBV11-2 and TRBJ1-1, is EAGVAQSPRYKIIEKRQSVAFWCNPISGHATLYWYQQILGQGPKLLIQFQNNGVVDDSQLPKDRFSAERLKGVDSTLKIQPAKLEDSAVYLCASRREMNTEAFFGQGTRLTVV.

For the CDR3, the DNA is TGTGCCAGTATTAGCGCTCACCAACCCTATGGCTACACCTTC. As protein: CASISAHQPYGYTF. This sequence joins TRBV19 and TRBJ1-2, with D unresolved. CDR1 LNHDA and CDR2 SQIVND come from the germline V gene (reference sequence). This CDR3 comprises 14 residues. V lost 7 bases and J 4 bases, leaving 16 bases between the germline ends.

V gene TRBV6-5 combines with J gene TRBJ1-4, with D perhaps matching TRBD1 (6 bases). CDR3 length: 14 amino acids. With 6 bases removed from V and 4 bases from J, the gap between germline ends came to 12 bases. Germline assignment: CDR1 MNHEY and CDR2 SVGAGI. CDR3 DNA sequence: TGTGCCAGCAGGCCGGGACAAATTAATGAAAAACTGTTTTTT. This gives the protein CASRPGQINEKLFF.

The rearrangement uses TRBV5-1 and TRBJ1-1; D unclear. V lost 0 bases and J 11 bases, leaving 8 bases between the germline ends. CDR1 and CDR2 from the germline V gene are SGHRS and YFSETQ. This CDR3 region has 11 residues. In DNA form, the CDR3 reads TGCGCCAGCAGCTTGGAGTCGGAGGCTTTCTTT. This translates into CASSLESEAFF.

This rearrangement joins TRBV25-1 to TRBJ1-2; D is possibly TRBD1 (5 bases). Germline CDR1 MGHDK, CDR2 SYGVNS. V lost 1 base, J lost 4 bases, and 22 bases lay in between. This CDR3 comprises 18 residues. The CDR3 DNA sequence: TGTGCCAGCAGTGAATCCAGGCAGAAGACAGACGACTCCTATGGCTACACCTTC. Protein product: CASSESRQKTDDSYGYTF.

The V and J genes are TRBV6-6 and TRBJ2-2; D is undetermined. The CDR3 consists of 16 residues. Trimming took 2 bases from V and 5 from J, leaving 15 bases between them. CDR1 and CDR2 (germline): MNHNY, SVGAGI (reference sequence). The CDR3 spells CASSYIEADFTGELFF. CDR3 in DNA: TGTGCCAGCAGTTACATAGAGGCAGACTTTACCGGGGAGCTGTTTTTT.

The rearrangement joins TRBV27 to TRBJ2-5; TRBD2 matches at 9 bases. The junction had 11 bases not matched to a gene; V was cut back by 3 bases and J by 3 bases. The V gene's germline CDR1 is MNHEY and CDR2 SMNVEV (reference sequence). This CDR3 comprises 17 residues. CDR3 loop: CASSFTPRAGGEETQYF. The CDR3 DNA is TGTGCCAGCAGTTTTACCCCCCGAGCGGGGGGCGAAGAGACCCAGTACTTC.

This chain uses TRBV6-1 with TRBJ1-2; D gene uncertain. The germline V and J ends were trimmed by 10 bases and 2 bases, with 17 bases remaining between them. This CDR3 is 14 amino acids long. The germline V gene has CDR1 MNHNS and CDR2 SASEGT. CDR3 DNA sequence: TGTGCCACCAGAACGAGGATTTCGAACTATGGCTACACCTTC. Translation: CATRTRISNYGYTF.

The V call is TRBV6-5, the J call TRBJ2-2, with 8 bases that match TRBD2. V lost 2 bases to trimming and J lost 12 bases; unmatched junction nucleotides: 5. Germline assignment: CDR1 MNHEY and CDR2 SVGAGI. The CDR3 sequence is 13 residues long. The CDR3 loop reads CASSYPGGPKLFF. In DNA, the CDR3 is TGTGCCAGCAGTTACCCGGGGGGGCCAAAGCTGTTTTTT.

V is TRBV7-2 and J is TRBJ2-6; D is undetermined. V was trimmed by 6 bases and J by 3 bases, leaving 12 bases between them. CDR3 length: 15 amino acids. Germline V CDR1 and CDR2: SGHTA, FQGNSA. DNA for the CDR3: TGTGCCAGCAGTCCTAACCCGTATGGGGCCAACGTCCTGACTTTC. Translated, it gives CASSPNPYGANVLTF.

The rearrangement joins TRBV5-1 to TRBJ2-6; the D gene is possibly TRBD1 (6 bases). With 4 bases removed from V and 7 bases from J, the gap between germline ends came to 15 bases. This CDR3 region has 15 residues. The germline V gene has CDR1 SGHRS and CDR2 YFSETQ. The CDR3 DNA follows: TGCGCCAGCAGCCACAAACAGGGTAGTGCCAACGTCCTGACTTTC. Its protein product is CASSHKQGSANVLTF. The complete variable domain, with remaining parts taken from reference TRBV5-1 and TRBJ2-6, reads KAGVTQTPRYLIKTRGQQVTLSCSPISGHRSVSWYQQTPGQGLQFLFEYFSETQRNKGNFPGRFSGRQFSNSRSEMNVSTLELGDSALYLCASSHKQGSANVLTFGAGSRLTVL.

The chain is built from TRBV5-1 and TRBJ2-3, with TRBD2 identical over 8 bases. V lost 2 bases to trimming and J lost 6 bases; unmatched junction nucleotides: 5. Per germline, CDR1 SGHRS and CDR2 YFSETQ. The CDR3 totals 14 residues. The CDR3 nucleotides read TGCGCCAGCAGCTTCGGGACTAGTAAGGATACGCAGTATTTT. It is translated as CASSFGTSKDTQYF. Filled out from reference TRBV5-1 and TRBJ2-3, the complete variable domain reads KAGVTQTPRYLIKTRGQQVTLSCSPISGHRSVSWYQQTPGQGLQFLFEYFSETQRNKGNFPGRFSGRQFSNSRSEMNVSTLELGDSALYLCASSFGTSKDTQYFGPGTRLTVL.

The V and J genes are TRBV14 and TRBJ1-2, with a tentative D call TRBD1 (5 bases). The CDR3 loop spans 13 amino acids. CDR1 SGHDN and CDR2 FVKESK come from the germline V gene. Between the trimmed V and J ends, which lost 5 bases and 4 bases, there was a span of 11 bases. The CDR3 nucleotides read TGTGCCAGCAGCTTCCGGGACTCCTATGGCTACACCTTC. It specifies CASSFRDSYGYTF.

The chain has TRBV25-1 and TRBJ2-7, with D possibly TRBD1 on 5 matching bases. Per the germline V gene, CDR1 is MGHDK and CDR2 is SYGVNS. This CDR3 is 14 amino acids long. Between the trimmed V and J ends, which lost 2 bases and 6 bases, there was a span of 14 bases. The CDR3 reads CASSEVVSTGEQYF. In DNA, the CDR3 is TGTGCCAGCAGTGAAGTAGTCTCCACAGGCGAGCAGTACTTC.

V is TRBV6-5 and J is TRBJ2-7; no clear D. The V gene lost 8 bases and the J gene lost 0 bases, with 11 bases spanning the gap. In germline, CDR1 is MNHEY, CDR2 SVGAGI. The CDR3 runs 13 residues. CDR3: CASSSFSSYEQYF. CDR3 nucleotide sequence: TGTGCCAGCTCTTCGTTTAGCTCCTACGAGCAGTACTTC.

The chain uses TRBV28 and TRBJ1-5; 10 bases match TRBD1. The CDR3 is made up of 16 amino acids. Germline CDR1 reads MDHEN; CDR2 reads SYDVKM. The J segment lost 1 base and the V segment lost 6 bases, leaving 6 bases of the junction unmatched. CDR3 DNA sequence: TGTGCCAGCAGCAAATCGGGACAGGGGAGCAATCAGCCCCAGCATTTT. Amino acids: CASSKSGQGSNQPQHF.